Listed below are T cell receptor beta chains from one sample, sequenced in a study of cytomegalovirus exposure and HLA in healthy donors. Here immunoSEQ multiplex PCR was the method, and the copy in TCRdb shows in-frame clones only, minus some. The table shows approximately 130,000 clones, with 85% occurring only once. What was sequenced was PBMCs. All receptors derive from a woman in her 30s in good health and CMV-seropositive. The CDR3 runs from the conserved cysteine through the conserved F or W. Each record gives: J gene, clone size, V gene, D gene, CDR3 protein, CDR3 DNA. D genes are given only for firm matches. Expanded clones are given a class, and other clones once, few, many or no size at all.

>TRBJ2-1|.|TRBV9|.
CASSVDEGMGSYNEQFF
TGTGCCAGCAGCGTAGATGAGGGTATGGGCTCCTACAATGAGCAGTTCTTC
>TRBJ1-5|.|TRBV6-6|TRBD1
CASSYQVGQGGQPQHF
TGTGCCAGCAGTTATCAGGTCGGACAGGGAGGGCAGCCCCAGCATTTT
>TRBJ2-7|.|TRBV2|.
CASRSWYEQYF
TGTGCCAGCAGGAGTTGGTACGAGCAGTACTTC
>TRBJ1-1|.|TRBV21-1|.
CASIDRSEAFF
TGTGCCAGCATCGACAGGTCTGAAGCTTTCTTT
>TRBJ1-6|.|TRBV5-1|TRBD1
CASSPGTGGTSPLHF
TGCGCCAGCAGCCCAGGGACAGGGGGTACTTCACCCCTCCACTTT
>TRBJ2-2|.|TRBV7-3|.
CASSLTGKEELFF
TGTGCCAGCAGCTTAACCGGGAAGGAGGAGCTGTTTTTT
>TRBJ2-7|once|TRBV5-6|.
CASSLTYEQYF
TGTGCCAGCAGCCTAACCTACGAGCAGTACTTC
>TRBJ1-2|.|TRBV11-2|.
CASSLGFRDYGYTF
TGTGCCAGCAGCTTAGGTTTCAGGGACTATGGCTACACCTTC
>TRBJ1-1|.|TRBV5-1|TRBD1
CASSQGTGGTEAFF
TGCGCCAGCAGCCAGGGGACAGGCGGAACTGAAGCTTTCTTT
>TRBJ2-1|.|TRBV10-2|.
CASSEWARVEGEQFF
TGCGCCAGCAGTGAGTGGGCTAGGGTTGAGGGTGAGCAGTTCTTC
>TRBJ2-1|.|TRBV7-2|.
CASSLKGRLGTNEQFF
TGTGCCAGCAGCCTCAAGGGGCGACTAGGTACCAATGAGCAGTTCTTC
>TRBJ1-2|.|TRBV11-2|TRBD1
CASSSLKRDRGANYGYTF
TGTGCCAGCAGCTCCCTTAAAAGGGACAGGGGTGCTAACTATGGCTACACCTTC
>TRBJ2-7|.|TRBV27|TRBD1
CASKSYRGSDEQYF
TGTGCCAGCAAATCTTACAGGGGGTCCGACGAGCAGTACTTC
>TRBJ2-5|.|TRBV5-4|TRBD2
CASSPPGLAETQYF
TGTGCCAGCAGCCCTCCGGGACTAGCAGAGACCCAGTACTTC
>TRBJ2-7|.|TRBV10-3|TRBD2
CASREGAGASYEQYF
TGTGCCAGTCGCGAAGGTGCGGGAGCGTCCTACGAGCAGTACTTC
>TRBJ2-2|.|TRBV11-3|.
CASSLDRATGELFF
TGTGCCAGCAGCTTAGACAGGGCCACCGGGGAGCTGTTTTTT
>TRBJ2-2|once|TRBV27|.
CASGGAVSTGELFF
TGTGCCAGCGGGGGGGCAGTATCCACCGGGGAGCTGTTTTTT
>TRBJ2-2|.|TRBV28|.
CASSPLIMEYTGELFF
TGTGCCAGCAGTCCGCTTATAATGGAGTACACCGGGGAGCTGTTTTTT
>TRBJ1-5|.|TRBV4-1|.
CASSQEAGPQHF
TGCGCCAGCAGCCAAGAGGCAGGACCCCAGCATTTT
>TRBJ2-5|.|TRBV2|TRBD2
CASSFSGQETQYF
TGTGCCAGCAGCTTTAGCGGGCAAGAGACCCAGTACTTC
>TRBJ2-2|.|TRBV30|.
CAWSVRLPGELFF
TGTGCCTGGAGTGTCCGACTGCCGGGGGAGCTGTTTTTT
>TRBJ2-3|.|TRBV28|.
CASSLVPADTQYF
TGTGCCAGCAGTTTAGTGCCGGCAGATACGCAGTATTTT
>TRBJ2-1|.|TRBV28|.
CASMGLGEVGEQFF
TGTGCCAGCATGGGTTTAGGGGAGGTGGGTGAGCAGTTCTTC
>TRBJ2-4|.|TRBV19|TRBD1
CASSTLGPGTGGSDLAKNIQYF
TGTGCCAGTAGCACGCTGGGACCCGGGACAGGGGGGAGCGATCTAGCCAAAAACATTCAGTACTTC
>TRBJ1-2|.|TRBV4-1|.
CASSQGSGWAGEAYGYTF
TGCGCCAGCAGCCAAGGGAGTGGTTGGGCTGGGGAGGCCTATGGCTACACCTTC
>TRBJ1-5|.|TRBV27|.
CASRPQGSNQPQHF
TGTGCCAGCAGACCTCAGGGAAGCAATCAGCCCCAGCATTTT
>TRBJ2-3|.|TRBV7-3|TRBD2
CASSLNGGDTDTQYF
TGTGCCAGCAGCTTAAACGGGGGGGACACAGATACGCAGTATTTT
>TRBJ2-3|.|TRBV18|TRBD2
CASSPTGGLTDTQYF
TGTGCCAGCTCACCAACGGGGGGGTTGACAGATACGCAGTATTTT
>TRBJ1-1|.|TRBV10-3|TRBD1
CAISDHPIGTAGTEAFF
TGTGCCATCAGTGATCACCCAATAGGGACAGCGGGCACTGAAGCTTTCTTT
>TRBJ2-5|.|TRBV28|TRBD2
CASSLAGEQETQYF
TGTGCCAGCAGTTTAGCGGGGGAACAAGAGACCCAGTACTTC
>TRBJ2-5|.|TRBV5-1|.
CASSFGSGQGETQYF
TGCGCCAGCAGCTTTGGAAGCGGCCAGGGGGAGACCCAGTACTTC
>TRBJ1-2|few|TRBV6-5|TRBD1
CATRGQGNYGYTF
TGTGCCACCAGGGGGCAGGGTAACTATGGCTACACCTTC
>TRBJ2-3|.|TRBV28|TRBD2
CASSDSGTYTDTQYF
TGTGCCAGCAGTGATAGCGGGACCTACACAGATACGCAGTATTTT
>TRBJ1-2|few|TRBV7-9|.
CASSTGFYGYTF
TGTGCCAGCAGCACGGGATTCTATGGCTACACCTTC
>TRBJ2-7|few|TRBV5-1|.
CASSLGGRGLYEQYF
TGCGCCAGCAGCTTGGGTGGCAGGGGATTATACGAGCAGTACTTC
>TRBJ2-1|.|TRBV11-2|.
CASSLLAIQTYNEQFF
TGTGCCAGCAGCTTATTAGCGATACAAACCTACAATGAGCAGTTCTTC
>TRBJ1-3|.|TRBV9|.
CASSGGGGSGNTIYF
TGTGCCAGCAGCGGGGGGGGTGGCTCTGGAAACACCATATATTTT
>TRBJ2-7|few|TRBV9|.
CASSVGETSSYEQYF
TGTGCCAGCAGCGTAGGGGAGACTAGCTCCTACGAGCAGTACTTC
>TRBJ1-1|.|TRBV6-1|TRBD1
CAISRGPEMNTEAFF
TGTGCCATCAGCAGGGGGCCGGAGATGAACACTGAAGCTTTCTTT
>TRBJ2-1|.|TRBV5-1|.
CASSLLDIGSNEQFF
TGCGCCAGCAGCTTGTTAGACATAGGCTCCAATGAGCAGTTCTTC
>TRBJ2-5|.|TRBV5-6|.
CASSLSRRGQETQYF
TGTGCCAGCAGCCTCTCTCGCAGGGGCCAAGAGACCCAGTACTTC
>TRBJ1-2|.|TRBV7-3|TRBD1
CASSLGDRAYGYTF
TGTGCCAGCAGCTTAGGGGACAGGGCCTATGGCTACACCTTC
>TRBJ2-7|.|TRBV30|TRBD2
CATSLGASGGQQYF
TGTGCCACCTCCCTGGGAGCAAGCGGGGGTCAGCAGTACTTC
>TRBJ1-3|.|TRBV19|.
CASSIGRSSGNTIYF
TGTGCCAGTAGTATTGGGCGTTCCTCTGGAAACACCATATATTTT
>TRBJ2-7|.|TRBV27|TRBD2
CASSSRKGLAYYEQYF
TGTGCCAGCTCCTCTCGCAAGGGACTAGCTTACTACGAGCAGTACTTC
>TRBJ2-5|.|TRBV2|TRBD2
CAGGLAGEETQYF
TGTGCCGGCGGACTAGCGGGGGAAGAGACCCAGTACTTC
>TRBJ1-2|.|TRBV30|TRBD1
CAWIGTADPRARGYTF
TGTGCCTGGATCGGGACAGCAGACCCTAGGGCCAGGGGCTACACCTTC
>TRBJ1-5|.|TRBV19|.
CASSGARGSLIDQPQHF
TGTGCCAGTAGTGGTGCTAGGGGCAGCCTTATTGATCAGCCCCAGCATTTT
>TRBJ1-1|.|TRBV15|TRBD1
CATSRVQGAHLEAFF
TGTGCCACCAGCAGAGTCCAGGGGGCGCATCTTGAAGCTTTCTTT
>TRBJ2-3|.|TRBV7-2|.
CASSLAISVLAGYF
TGTGCCAGCAGCTTAGCTATATCGGTGCTAGCAGGGTATTTT
>TRBJ2-2|.|TRBV15|.
CATSSPGTGELFF
TGTGCCACCAGCTCACCGGGAACCGGGGAGCTGTTTTTT
>TRBJ2-5|.|TRBV6-5|TRBD1
CASSYLGTGVKDQYF
TGTGCCAGCAGTTACTTGGGGACAGGGGTCAAGGACCAGTACTTC
>TRBJ1-3|.|TRBV18|.
CASSIRNGGNTIYF
TGTGCCAGCTCTATCCGGAACGGGGGGAACACCATATATTTT
>TRBJ2-1|.|TRBV28|TRBD2
CASSLRTAGLAGYNEQFF
TGTGCCAGCAGTTTACGGACGGCGGGACTAGCGGGGTACAATGAGCAGTTCTTC